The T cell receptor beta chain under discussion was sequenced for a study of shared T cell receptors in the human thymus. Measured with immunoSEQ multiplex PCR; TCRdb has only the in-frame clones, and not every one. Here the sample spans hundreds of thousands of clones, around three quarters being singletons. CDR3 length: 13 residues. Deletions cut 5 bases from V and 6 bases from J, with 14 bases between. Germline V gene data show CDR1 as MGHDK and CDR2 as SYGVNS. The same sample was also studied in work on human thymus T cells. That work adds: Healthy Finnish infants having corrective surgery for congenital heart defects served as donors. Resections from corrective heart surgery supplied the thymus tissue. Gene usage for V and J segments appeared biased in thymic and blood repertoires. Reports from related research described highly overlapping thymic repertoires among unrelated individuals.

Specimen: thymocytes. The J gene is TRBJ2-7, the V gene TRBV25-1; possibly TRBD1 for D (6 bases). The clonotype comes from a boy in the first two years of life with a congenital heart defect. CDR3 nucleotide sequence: TGTGCCAGCAGTCCTGCCCCCAGGGGCGAGCAGTACTTC. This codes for CASSPAPRGEQYF.